One and the same sample provided the 22 T cell receptor beta chains below, sequenced in a study of graft-versus-host responses after intestinal transplantation. Repertoires were generated with immunoSEQ multiplex PCR, while TCRdb's copy carries only in-frame clones and drops some. The sample lists under 95,000 clones, roughly four fifths occurring once. Their target antigens are unknown. Here the sequenced sample was unstimulated CD4+ T cells sorted from spleen or lymph node cells, taken before intestinal transplant. The receptors derive from a human donor who received an intestinal transplant.

This chain joins TRBV6-5 and TRBJ2-3, with TRBD2 matching over 15 bases. Looked up from germline, CDR1 is MNHEY and CDR2 is SVGAGI. The CDR3 totals 14 residues. V was pared by 8 bases and J by 8 bases, with 5 bases of the junction left unmatched. The CDR3 DNA reads as TGTGCCAGCCGGACTAGCGGGGGGGTTGGTACGCAGTATTTT. Its protein is CASRTSGGVGTQYF.

This chain links TRBV4-1 with TRBJ2-3; 11 nucleotides align to TRBD2. CDR1 is MGHRA, CDR2 YSYEKL, per germline. V lost 4 bases, J lost 0 bases, and 6 bases stayed unmatched. This CDR3 has 17 amino acids. CDR3 region: CASSLGLAETSTDTQYF. In DNA, the CDR3 is TGCGCCAGCAGCCTGGGACTAGCGGAAACTAGCACAGATACGCAGTATTTT.

This chain joins TRBV5-4 and TRBJ2-1; 7 nucleotides line up with TRBD2. CDR1 SGHNT and CDR2 YYREEE come from the germline V gene (reference sequence). V lost 0 bases to trimming and J lost 3 bases; unmatched junction nucleotides: 9. The CDR3 contains 17 residues. DNA of the CDR3: TGTGCCAGCAGCTTGGGGGGGGGTTTAGCGAGCTACAATGAGCAGTTCTTC. Its protein is CASSLGGGLASYNEQFF.

The chain has TRBV6-6 and TRBJ1-4; D possibly corresponds to TRBD1 (6 bases). Trimming pared 6 bases from V and 3 bases from J, leaving 14 bases between. Germline V gene sequence: CDR1 MNHNY, CDR2 SVGAGI (reference sequence). This CDR3 is 15 amino acids long. This chain's CDR3 is CASSSTGSANEKLFF. CDR3 nucleotides: TGTGCCAGCAGCTCCACAGGGTCGGCTAATGAAAAACTGTTTTTT.

This sequence joins TRBV15 and TRBJ2-7; tentatively, D is TRBD2 (6 bases). The CDR3 length is 13 residues. Between the trimmed V and J ends, which lost 3 bases and 6 bases, there was a span of 12 bases. Looked up from germline, CDR1 is LNHNV and CDR2 is YYDKDF (reference sequence). The CDR3: CATSRGLAPEQYF. CDR3 DNA sequence: TGTGCCACCAGCAGGGGACTCGCGCCCGAGCAGTACTTC. Variable domain in full (rest from reference TRBV15 and TRBJ2-7): DAMVIQNPRYQVTQFGKPVTLSCSQTLNHNVMYWYQQKSSQAPKLLFHYYDKDFNNEADTPDNFQSRRPNTSFCFLDIRSPGLGDTAMYLCATSRGLAPEQYFGPGTRLTVT.

The chain carries TRBV6-1 and TRBJ2-7; the D gene is possibly TRBD1 (5 bases). Germline lookup yields CDR1 MNHNS and CDR2 SASEGT. The ends were cut back, 2 bases at V and 2 bases at J, with 7 bases in the middle. This CDR3 spans 13 amino acids. CDR3 DNA: TGTGCCAGCAGTGAACAGGGCCCCTACGAGCAGTACTTC. It translates to CASSEQGPYEQYF.

The chain joins TRBV6-4 to TRBJ2-3, with TRBD2 as a possible D gene (6 bases). Germline lookup yields CDR1 MRHNA and CDR2 SNTAGT. V was pared by 5 bases and J by 4 bases, with 10 bases between. This CDR3 comprises 13 residues. The CDR3 sequence is CASSPGDADTQYF. CDR3 nucleotide sequence: TGTGCCAGCAGTCCGGGAGATGCAGATACGCAGTATTTT.

The chain couples TRBV5-1 to TRBJ2-3; TRBD1 matches at 8 bases. The trim removed 0 bases at V and 4 bases at J, leaving 7 bases unmatched. This CDR3 region has 16 residues. CDR1 is SGHRS, CDR2 YFSETQ, per germline. CDR3: CASSLGTGNNADTQYF. The CDR3 coding sequence is TGCGCCAGCAGCTTGGGGACAGGGAACAACGCAGATACGCAGTATTTT.

V is TRBV7-9 and J is TRBJ2-1, with 14 bases matching TRBD2. Trimming took 10 bases from V and 7 from J; bases not matched to a gene: 9. This CDR3 has 15 amino acids. In germline, CDR1 is SEHNR, CDR2 FQNEAQ (reference sequence). CDR3 coding DNA: TGTGCCACTCCAGGGACTAGCGGGGGTAGTAATGAGCAGTTCTTC. It encodes CATPGTSGGSNEQFF.

The chain joins TRBV5-4 to TRBJ2-3, with 9 bases that match TRBD1. Looked up from germline, CDR1 is SGHNT and CDR2 is YYREEE (reference sequence). The CDR3 sequence is 16 residues long. The J segment lost 1 base and the V segment lost 3 bases, leaving 6 bases of the junction unmatched. The CDR3 DNA is TGTGCCAGCAGCTCCCACCGGGACAGGGGCACAGATACGCAGTATTTT. Its protein product is CASSSHRDRGTDTQYF.

The rearrangement joins TRBV30 to TRBJ2-7; 9 nucleotides agree with TRBD1. V lost 4 bases to trimming and J lost 6 bases; unmatched junction nucleotides: 7. Germline V CDR1 and CDR2: GTSNPN, SVGIG (reference sequence). This CDR3 is built from 13 residues. In DNA form, the CDR3 reads TGTGCCTGGAAGGGGGACAGGGTGGGCGAGCAGTACTTC. Translation gives CAWKGDRVGEQYF. Full variable domain (outside the CDR3, taken from reference TRBV30 and TRBJ2-7): SQTIHQWPATLVQPVGSPLSLECTVEGTSNPNLYWYRQAAGRGLQLLFYSVGIGQISSEVPQNLSASRPQDRQFILSSKKLLLSDSGFYLCAWKGDRVGEQYFGPGTRLTVT.

In this sample, this clone turned up a few times. V gene TRBV4-1 combines with J gene TRBJ2-7, with D unclear. This CDR3 comprises 15 residues. Germline CDR1 MGHRA, CDR2 YSYEKL. V lost 2 bases and J 3 bases, leaving 14 bases between the germline ends. CDR3 DNA sequence: TGCGCCAGCAGCCAACCCCTGGCAGGCCGCTACGAGCAGTACTTC. Its translation: CASSQPLAGRYEQYF.

The J gene is TRBJ1-4, the V gene TRBV6-4; 8 bases are a match to TRBD1. The CDR3 has 16 amino acids. J was trimmed by 6 bases and V by 8 bases; bases with no gene match: 14. Germline V gene sequence: CDR1 MRHNA, CDR2 SNTAGT. The DNA of the CDR3 is TGTGCCAGCCAATTCACAGGGGGAAAGAAGGATGAAAAACTGTTTTTT. The encoded protein is CASQFTGGKKDEKLFF.

V is TRBV10-3 and J is TRBJ1-2; TRBD1 is a possible D gene (5 bases). The CDR3 has 12 residues. The germline gives CDR1 ENHRY, CDR2 SYGVKD. The V and J ends lost 10 bases and 2 bases respectively, with 11 bases between them. The CDR3 sequence: CATPAGNYGYTF. Here the CDR3 DNA reads TGTGCCACCCCGGCAGGGAACTATGGCTACACCTTC.

This clone was found a few times. This chain joins TRBV30 and TRBJ1-4; D is perhaps TRBD1 (5 bases). The CDR3 has 13 residues. In germline, CDR1 is GTSNPN, CDR2 SVGIG (reference sequence). The V end was cut by 3 bases, the J end by 14 bases, with 19 bases between. CDR3: CAWRGDAPGTLFF. CDR3 DNA: TGTGCCTGGAGGGGAGATGCTCCGGGGACTCTGTTTTTT. The variable domain in full, completed from reference TRBV30 and TRBJ1-4, reads SQTIHQWPATLVQPVGSPLSLECTVEGTSNPNLYWYRQAAGRGLQLLFYSVGIGQISSEVPQNLSASRPQDRQFILSSKKLLLSDSGFYLCAWRGDAPGTLFFGSGTQLSVL.

The chain links TRBV7-9 to TRBJ1-5; 8 nucleotides line up with TRBD1. V dropped 1 base and J dropped 1; count of bases not matched to a gene: 6. The CDR3 consists of 17 residues. Germline assignment: CDR1 SEHNR and CDR2 FQNEAQ (reference sequence). This CDR3 is CASSLGTGRGSNQPQHF. The CDR3 DNA reads as TGTGCCAGCAGCTTAGGGACAGGGCGGGGAAGCAATCAGCCCCAGCATTTT.

This sequence joins TRBV7-9 and TRBJ2-7, with D possibly matching TRBD2 (6 bases). The germline V gene encodes CDR1 SEHNR and CDR2 FQNEAQ (reference sequence). The CDR3 spans 15 residues. The germline V and J ends were trimmed by 5 bases and 6 bases, with 20 bases remaining between them. The CDR3 bases are TGTGCCAGCAGCCTGGGACTCTTGTCTCCTACCGAGCAGTACTTC. Translated, it gives CASSLGLLSPTEQYF.

Comment on this clone: The junction departs from germline at one end; a sequencing error may be responsible. This chain connects TRBV28 to TRBJ2-5, with 14 bases fitting TRBD2. Germline-derived CDR1 and CDR2 are MDHEN and SYDVKM. CDR3 length equals 13 residues. The CDR3 sequence: CASSLGLAGEPNF. CDR3 DNA sequence: TGTGCCAGCAGTTTGGGACTAGCGGGAGAGCCCAACTTC.

The V gene is TRBV6-4, the J gene TRBJ1-1; no firm D call. The CDR3 runs 13 residues. In germline, CDR1 is MRHNA, CDR2 SNTAGT. V shed 5 bases and J shed 1 base, with 8 bases lying between them. CDR3 region: CASSLQENTEAFF. The DNA of the CDR3 is TGTGCCAGCAGTCTGCAGGAGAACACTGAAGCTTTCTTT.

The rearrangement uses TRBV6-5 and TRBJ2-7, with 11 bases aligning to TRBD2. This CDR3 comprises 15 residues. Germline V gene data show CDR1 as MNHEY and CDR2 as SVGAGI. J was trimmed by 2 bases and V by 2 bases; bases with no gene match: 2. CDR3 protein: CASSYDSGRAYEQYF. For the CDR3, the DNA is TGTGCCAGCAGTTACGATAGCGGGAGGGCCTACGAGCAGTACTTC.

The rearrangement links TRBV6-1 to TRBJ1-5, with D tentatively TRBD1 (5 bases). Between the trimmed V and J ends, which lost 2 bases and 4 bases, there was a span of 12 bases. This CDR3 comprises 15 residues. The germline V gene has CDR1 MNHNS and CDR2 SASEGT. In DNA, the CDR3 is TGTGCCAGCAGTGAAACCCGACAGAAGAATCAGCCCCAGCATTTT. It specifies CASSETRQKNQPQHF.

CDR3 residues: CASSLRAGGQYEQYF. The DNA of the CDR3 is TGTGCCAGCAGCTTAAGGGCAGGGGGCCAGTACGAGCAGTACTTC. The V and J genes are TRBV7-3 and TRBJ2-7; the match to TRBD1 covers 8 bases. CDR3 length: 15 residues. Germline V CDR1 and CDR2: SGHTA, FQGTGA. V shed 1 base, J shed 4 bases, and the junction held 6 bases outside the gene matches.